This T cell receptor beta chain emerged from a study of T-cell reconstitution after alpha-beta-depleted transplantation in children. This clonotype showed up just a few times. V was shortened by 0 bases and J by 2 bases, with 17 bases between the two germline ends. Germline V CDR1 and CDR2: SGHRS, YFSETQ. This CDR3 region has 18 residues. Library preparation (for TCRbeta) was performed with unique molecular identifiers. From the PCR reads, TCRdb called clonotypes with MiXCR, one entry per CDR3 protein. Of hundreds of thousands of distinct CDR3 sequences in the sample, over 25% were seen once. This specimen was PBMCs from the stem cell graft donor, taken from the stem cell graft. This TCR came from a human donor who donated a stem cell graft to a child with aplastic anemia. The chain couples TRBV5-1 to TRBJ2-2, with D uncertain. The CDR3 nucleotides read TGCGCCAGCAGCTTGGATTTGGCGGACCTTTCAAACACCGGGGAGCTGTTTTTT. Translating it yields CASSLDLADLSNTGELFF.